A selection of T cell receptor beta chains follows, all from one sample in a study of blood T cell repertoires in COVID-19. The protocol was immunoSEQ multiplex PCR, while the TCRdb copy is restricted to in-frame clones and leaves out a portion. Among about 54,000 clones, about 87% were seen once, and the ten largest hold less than 4.5%. The sample consisted of peripheral blood. Receptors originate from a human donor in a cohort sampled during active COVID-19. CDR3s include the opening cysteine and the closing phenylalanine or tryptophan. A D gene is named only where the DNA matches it firmly. Size tells how often a clone was seen (once, few, many) or the class of an expanded clone, and some rows leave it out.

>TRBV18|TRBJ2-1|NA|NA
TGTGCCAGCTCACCCCCGCTGCTCCAGCGGTTAAGTGAGCAGTTCTTC
CASSPPLLQRLSEQFF
>TRBV7-5|TRBJ1-2|NA|NA
TGTGCCAGAAGCGCCGCAGGCTATGGCTACACCTTC
CARSAAGYGYTF
>TRBV5-4|TRBJ2-3|TRBD2|NA
TGTGCCAGCAGTCGTGATAGCGGGGTTAGCACAGATACGCAGTATTTT
CASSRDSGVSTDTQYF
>TRBV18|TRBJ1-4|TRBD1|NA
TGTGCCAGCTCACCCCGGACAGGGGGGGGAGCTAATGAAAAACTGTTTTTT
CASSPRTGGGANEKLFF
>TRBV11-2|TRBJ2-1|TRBD2|NA
TGTGCCAGCAGCTTAGACGCGGGGGGCTACAATGAGCAGTTCTTC
CASSLDAGGYNEQFF
>TRBV5-1|TRBJ2-5|TRBD2|NA
TGCGCCAGCAGCTTGGGGACTAGCGGGGCGCAAGAGACCCAGTACTTC
CASSLGTSGAQETQYF
>TRBV7-8|TRBJ1-2|NA|NA
TGTGCCAGCAGCTTATCTGTCCAGGGTGGCTATGGCTACACCTTC
CASSLSVQGGYGYTF
>TRBV7-2|TRBJ2-4|TRBD2|NA
TGTGCCAGCGGAAACCGGGGGGGATTAGCCAAAAACATTCAGTACTTC
CASGNRGGLAKNIQYF
>TRBV12-5|TRBJ1-4|TRBD1|NA
TGTGCTAGTGGTTTGGGGGACAGGACTAATGAAAAACTGTTTTTT
CASGLGDRTNEKLFF
>TRBV7-9|TRBJ1-3|TRBD1|NA
TGTGCCAGCAGCTTGCGGACAGGGGGATCTCGAAACACCATATATTTT
CASSLRTGGSRNTIYF
>TRBV7-3|TRBJ2-3|NA|NA
TGTGCCAGCCAGCGACTTAGCACAGATACGCAGTATTTT
CASQRLSTDTQYF
>TRBV7-3|TRBJ1-1|NA|NA
TGTGCCAGCAGCCGAACACTGAACACTGAAGCTTTCTTT
CASSRTLNTEAFF
>TRBV19|TRBJ2-5|NA|NA
TGTGCCAGTAGTATAGGAGTCCAAGAGACCCAGTACTTC
CASSIGVQETQYF
>TRBV12-3/TRBV12-4|TRBJ2-1|TRBD2|NA
TGTGCCAGCAGTTTTGGGGGGGACAATGAGCAGTTCTTC
CASSFGGDNEQFF
>TRBV19|TRBJ1-2|NA|NA
TGTGCCAGTAGTCCCCAGGTTACGGAGGACTATGGCTACACCTTC
CASSPQVTEDYGYTF
>TRBV6-5|TRBJ1-3|NA|NA
TGTGCCAGCAACCCCAGGGGTACCGGAAACACCATATATTTT
CASNPRGTGNTIYF
>TRBV6-5|TRBJ2-5|TRBD1|NA
TGTGCCAGCAGTTACTTAGGGGGCTGGGAGACCCAGTACTTC
CASSYLGGWETQYF
>TRBV9|TRBJ1-6|NA|NA
TGTGCCAGCAGCGTAGCGTCAGACTATTCACCCCTCCACTTT
CASSVASDYSPLHF
>TRBV6-5|TRBJ2-1|NA|NA
TGTGCCAGCAGTTTCGAGGGAAACAATGAGCAGTTCTTC
CASSFEGNNEQFF
>TRBV7-9|TRBJ2-7|TRBD1|NA
TGTGCCAGCAGCCCCGAAGGACAGGGGAACGAGCAGTACTTC
CASSPEGQGNEQYF
>TRBV14|TRBJ1-3|TRBD1|NA
TGTGCCAGCAGCCACCCTGGACAGGGCTCTGGAAACACCATATATTTT
CASSHPGQGSGNTIYF
>TRBV19|TRBJ1-5|NA|NA
TGTGCCAGTAGTGAAGGACACCGTATCAATCAGCCCCAGCATTTT
CASSEGHRINQPQHF
>TRBV7-2|TRBJ2-7|NA|NA
TGTGCCAGCAGCGGGGCGACAGGAAGCTCCTACGAGCAGTACTTC
CASSGATGSSYEQYF
>TRBV5-4|TRBJ2-1|TRBD2|NA
TGTGCCAGCAGCTTGGCCGCGGGGGCTAGCGGGAACTCCTACAATGAGCAGTTCTTC
CASSLAAGASGNSYNEQFF
>TRBV7-3|TRBJ1-1|TRBD1|NA
TGTGCCAGCAGCACGGGGACAGCGACGGGCGAAGCTTTCTTT
CASSTGTATGEAFF
>TRBV30|TRBJ1-5|TRBD1|NA
TGTGCCTGGGGACAGGGACACAATCAGCCCCAGCATTTT
CAWGQGHNQPQHF
>TRBV5-4|TRBJ2-1|NA|NA
TGTGCCAGCAGCTTGTCTCGAGATTACAATGAGCAGTTCTTC
CASSLSRDYNEQFF
>TRBV7-9|TRBJ1-3|TRBD1|NA
TGTGCCAGCAGCCCGGACAGGGTAACCTCTACTGGAAACACCATATATTTT
CASSPDRVTSTGNTIYF
>TRBV7-2|TRBJ2-5|TRBD1|NA
TGTGCCAGCAGCTCCTACCGGGACAGGGGTTTGAGCCAGTACTTC
CASSSYRDRGLSQYF
>TRBV30|TRBJ1-5|NA|NA
TGTGCCTGGAGTGTAGGTGGTGCGGGACAGCCCCAGCATTTT
CAWSVGGAGQPQHF
>TRBV18|TRBJ2-7|NA|NA
TGTGCCAGCTCACCAGCACGGGAGCCCTACGAGCAGTACTTC
CASSPAREPYEQYF
>TRBV7-3|TRBJ2-5|NA|NA
TGTGCCAGCAGCCGTCAGGGAGAGACCCAGTACTTC
CASSRQGETQYF
>TRBV5-6|TRBJ2-1|TRBD2|NA
TGTGCCAGCAGCCGGCGCCTTGCGGGGGACTACAATGAGCAGTTCTTC
CASSRRLAGDYNEQFF
>TRBV10-3|TRBJ1-1|TRBD1|few
TGTGCCATCAGTGAGGAGGGGGCAAGAACTGAAGCTTTCTTT
CAISEEGARTEAFF
>TRBV9|TRBJ1-2|NA|NA
TGTGCCAGCAGCGTAGGGGCAGGTAACTATGGCTACACCTTC
CASSVGAGNYGYTF
>TRBV4-2|TRBJ2-1|TRBD2|NA
TGTGCCAGCAGCCAAGATCCTAGCGGGAGCTCCTACAATGAGCAGTTCTTC
CASSQDPSGSSYNEQFF
>TRBV11-3|TRBJ2-1|TRBD2|NA
TGTGCCAGCAGCTATTCCACGGGGGGGGTTGACAATGAGCAGTTCTTC
CASSYSTGGVDNEQFF
>TRBV9|TRBJ2-7|TRBD1|once
TGTGCCAGCAGCGAACGGGACAGGGGACCGTACGAGCAGTACTTC
CASSERDRGPYEQYF
>TRBV18|TRBJ2-2|NA|NA
TGTGCCAGCACCGGGGGAGGAAACACCGGGGAGCTGTTTTTT
CASTGGGNTGELFF
>TRBV19|TRBJ2-3|NA|NA
TGTGCCAGTAGTATCCAGGGCACCACAGATACGCAGTATTTT
CASSIQGTTDTQYF
>TRBV18|TRBJ2-5|NA|NA
TGTGCCAGCTCACCCCTAAGGGGGGAGACCCAGTACTTC
CASSPLRGETQYF